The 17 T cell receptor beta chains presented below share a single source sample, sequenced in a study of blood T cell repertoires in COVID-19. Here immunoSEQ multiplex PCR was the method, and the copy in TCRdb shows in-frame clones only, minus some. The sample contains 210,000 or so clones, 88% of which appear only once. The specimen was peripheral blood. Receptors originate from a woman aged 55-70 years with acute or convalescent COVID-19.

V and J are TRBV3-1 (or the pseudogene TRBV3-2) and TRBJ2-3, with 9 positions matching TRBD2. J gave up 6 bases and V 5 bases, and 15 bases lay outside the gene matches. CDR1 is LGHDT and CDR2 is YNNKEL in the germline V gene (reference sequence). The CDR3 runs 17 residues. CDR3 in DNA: TGTGCCAGCAGCTACACATTAGCGGGGGCTGGAGGGGATACGCAGTATTTT. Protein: CASSYTLAGAGGDTQYF.

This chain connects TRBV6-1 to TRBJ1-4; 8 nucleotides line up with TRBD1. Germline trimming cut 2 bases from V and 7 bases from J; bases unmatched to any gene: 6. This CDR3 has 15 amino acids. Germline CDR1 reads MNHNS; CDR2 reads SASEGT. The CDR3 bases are TGTGCCAGCAGTGAATTCGGCAGGGGGCGTGAAAAACTGTTTTTT. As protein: CASSEFGRGREKLFF.

The CDR3 DNA reads TGTGCCACCAGTGATTTGTCATTACTCGCCGACGGGGAACTGTTTTTT. This gives the protein CATSDLSLLADGELFF. The J gene is TRBJ1-4, the V gene TRBV24-1, with D unresolved. This CDR3 has 16 amino acids. Between the trimmed V and J ends, which lost 0 bases and 12 bases, there was a span of 19 bases. Germline CDR1 and CDR2: KGHDR and SFDVKD.

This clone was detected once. CDR3 region: CASSYGDGANYEQYF. The CDR3 nucleotides are TGTGCCAGCAGTTACGGAGATGGGGCTAACTACGAGCAGTACTTC. The genes are TRBV6-5 and TRBJ2-7; the D gene is possibly TRBD1 (5 bases). Trimming left V 2 bases short and J 3 bases short, with 14 bases between. CDR1 and CDR2 (germline): MNHEY, SVGAGI. This CDR3 is 15 amino acids long.

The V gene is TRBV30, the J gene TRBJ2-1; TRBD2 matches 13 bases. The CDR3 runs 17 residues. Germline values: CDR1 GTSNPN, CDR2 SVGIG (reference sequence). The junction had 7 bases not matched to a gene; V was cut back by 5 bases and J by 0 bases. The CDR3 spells CAWGGLAGISSYNEQFF. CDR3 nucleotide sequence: TGTGCCTGGGGGGGACTAGCGGGAATAAGCTCCTACAATGAGCAGTTCTTC.

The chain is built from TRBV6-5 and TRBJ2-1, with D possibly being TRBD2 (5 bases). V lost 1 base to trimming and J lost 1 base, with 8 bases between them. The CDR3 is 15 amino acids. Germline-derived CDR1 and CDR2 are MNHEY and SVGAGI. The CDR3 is CASSYYTGSYNEQFF. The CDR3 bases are TGTGCCAGCAGTTACTATACGGGATCCTACAATGAGCAGTTCTTC.

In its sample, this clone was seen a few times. The CDR3 loop is CASSIGLAGYTGELFF. The CDR3 region has the DNA TGTGCCAGCAGCATCGGACTAGCGGGATACACCGGGGAGCTGTTTTTT. The chain employs TRBV4-2 and TRBJ2-2; 12 bases map to TRBD2. CDR3 length: 16 residues. Germline V gene sequence: CDR1 LGHNA, CDR2 YNFKEQ. The V segment lost 5 bases and the J segment 3 bases; nucleotides outside the gene matches: 4.

CDR3: CASSVQGWETQYF. The DNA of the CDR3 is TGTGCCAGTAGTGTACAGGGGTGGGAGACCCAGTACTTC. The chain is built from TRBV19 and TRBJ2-5; 7 nucleotides match TRBD1. The V and J ends lost 5 bases and 5 bases, in that order; junction bases with no gene match: 5. Germline values: CDR1 LNHDA, CDR2 SQIVND (reference sequence). The CDR3 has 13 amino acids.

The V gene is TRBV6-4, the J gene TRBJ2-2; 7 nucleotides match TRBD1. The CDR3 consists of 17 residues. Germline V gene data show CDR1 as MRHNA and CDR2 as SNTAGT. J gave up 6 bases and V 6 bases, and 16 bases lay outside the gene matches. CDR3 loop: CASSQVPGTANPGELFF. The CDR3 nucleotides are TGTGCCAGCAGCCAAGTTCCCGGGACAGCCAATCCCGGGGAGCTGTTTTTT.

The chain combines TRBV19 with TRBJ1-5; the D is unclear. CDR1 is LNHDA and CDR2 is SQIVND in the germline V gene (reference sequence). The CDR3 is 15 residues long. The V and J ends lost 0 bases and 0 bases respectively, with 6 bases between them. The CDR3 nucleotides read TGTGCCAGTAGTATAGATCAGAATAGCAATCAGCCCCAGCATTTT. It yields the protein CASSIDQNSNQPQHF.

The DNA of the CDR3 is TGTGCCAGTAGGCTGGGGCCAGATACGCAGTATTTT. Amino acids: CASRLGPDTQYF. V is TRBV19 and J is TRBJ2-3; D may be TRBD1 (5 bases). The CDR3 runs to 12 residues. V lost 6 bases and J 4 bases, leaving 8 bases between the germline ends. Looked up from germline, CDR1 is LNHDA and CDR2 is SQIVND (reference sequence).

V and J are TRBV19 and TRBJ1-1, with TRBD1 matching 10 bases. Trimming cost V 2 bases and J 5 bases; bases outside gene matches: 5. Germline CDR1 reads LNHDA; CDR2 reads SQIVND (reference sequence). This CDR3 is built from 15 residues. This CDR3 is CASSIWGQGRTEAFF. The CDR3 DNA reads TGTGCCAGTAGTATATGGGGACAGGGGAGAACTGAAGCTTTCTTT.

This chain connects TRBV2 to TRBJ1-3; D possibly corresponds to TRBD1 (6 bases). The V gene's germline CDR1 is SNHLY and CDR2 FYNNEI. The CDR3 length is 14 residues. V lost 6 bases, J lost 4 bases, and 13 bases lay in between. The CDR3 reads CASRGGDWGNTIYF. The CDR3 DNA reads TGTGCCAGCAGAGGGGGGGACTGGGGAAACACCATATATTTT.

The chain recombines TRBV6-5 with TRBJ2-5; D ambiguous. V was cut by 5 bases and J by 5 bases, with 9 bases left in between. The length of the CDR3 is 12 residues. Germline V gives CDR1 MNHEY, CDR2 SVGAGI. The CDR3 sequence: CASSHPGETQYF. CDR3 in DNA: TGTGCCAGCAGTCACCCCGGGGAGACCCAGTACTTC.

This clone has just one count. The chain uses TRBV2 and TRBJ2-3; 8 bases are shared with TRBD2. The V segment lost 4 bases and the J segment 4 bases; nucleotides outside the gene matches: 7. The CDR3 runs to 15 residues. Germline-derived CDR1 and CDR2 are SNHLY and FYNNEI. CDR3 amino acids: CASSAQAGVADTQYF. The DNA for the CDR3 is TGTGCCAGCAGTGCTCAAGCGGGGGTGGCAGATACGCAGTATTTT. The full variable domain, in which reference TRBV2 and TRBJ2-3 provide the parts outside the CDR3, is EPEVTQTPSHQVTQMGQEVILRCVPISNHLYFYWYRQILGQKVEFLVSFYNNEISEKSEIFDDQFSVERPDGSNFTLKIRSTKLEDSAMYFCASSAQAGVADTQYFGPGTRLTVL.

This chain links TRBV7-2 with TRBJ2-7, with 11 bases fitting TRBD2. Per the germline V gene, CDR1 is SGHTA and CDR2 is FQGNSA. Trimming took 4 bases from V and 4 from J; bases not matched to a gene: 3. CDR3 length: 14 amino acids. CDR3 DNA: TGTGCCAGCAGCTGGGGACTAGCGGAATACGAGCAGTACTTC. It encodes CASSWGLAEYEQYF.

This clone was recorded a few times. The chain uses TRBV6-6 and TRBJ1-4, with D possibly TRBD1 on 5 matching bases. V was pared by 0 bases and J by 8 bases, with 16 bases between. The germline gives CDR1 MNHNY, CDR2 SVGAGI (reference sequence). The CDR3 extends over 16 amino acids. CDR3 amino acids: CASSYSKPGTGEKLFF. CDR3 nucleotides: TGTGCCAGCAGTTACTCGAAACCGGGGACTGGGGAAAAACTGTTTTTT.